These 31 T cell receptor beta chains originate from one sample sequenced in a study of TIL therapy for anti-PD-1-resistant metastatic lung cancer. The immunoSEQ assay was v3. Sequenced by immunoSEQ multiplex PCR; TCRdb stores in-frame clones only, minus some. Among 36,000 or so clones listed, about 70% were seen once. Indicated time point: pre-treatment sample, taken before nivolumab and TIL therapy. Sequencing was performed on blood, taken at baseline. The receptors shown here come from a person between 25 and 80 years old with non-small cell lung cancer.

The J gene is TRBJ1-6, the V gene TRBV5-1; no reliable D call. The CDR3 sequence is 15 residues long. V lost 0 bases to trimming and J lost 6 bases, with 10 bases between them. Germline assignment: CDR1 SGHRS and CDR2 YFSETQ. CDR3 nucleotides: TGCGCCAGCAGCTTGGGCGGAGTTTCTAATTCACCCCTCCACTTT. It yields the protein CASSLGGVSNSPLHF.

This chain connects TRBV6-4 to TRBJ2-1; the match to TRBD2 covers 7 bases. The germline CDR1 and CDR2 sequences are MRHNA and SNTAGT. The CDR3 is 17 amino acids. V was clipped by 0 bases and J by 10 bases; unmatched bases: 15. The CDR3 here is CASSDSSVGGTSAEQFF. CDR3 bases: TGTGCCAGCAGTGACTCGAGCGTGGGGGGGACCTCCGCCGAGCAGTTCTTC.

The V gene is TRBV11-2, the J gene TRBJ1-5; TRBD1 might be the D (5 bases). Germline V lookup: CDR1 SGHAT, CDR2 FQNNGV. The CDR3 totals 20 residues. V lost 0 bases and J lost 1, with 22 bases in between. CDR3 residues: CASSLDGSAGRAGSNQPQHF. CDR3 coding DNA: TGTGCCAGCAGCTTAGACGGATCGGCGGGCAGGGCGGGCAGCAATCAGCCCCAGCATTTT. Full variable domain (remainder filled in from reference TRBV11-2 and TRBJ1-5): EAGVAQSPRYKIIEKRQSVAFWCNPISGHATLYWYQQILGQGPKLLIQFQNNGVVDDSQLPKDRFSAERLKGVDSTLKIQPAKLEDSAVYLCASSLDGSAGRAGSNQPQHFGDGTRLSIL.

The gene calls are TRBV6-6 and TRBJ1-2; 8 bases are a match to TRBD1. Germline CDR1 MNHNY, CDR2 SVGAGI (reference sequence). The ends lost 2 bases at V and 4 bases at J; junction bases unmatched: 6. CDR3 length equals 15 residues. CDR3 sequence (DNA): TGTGCCAGCAGTTACCCTCAGGGGGCCAGCTATGGCTACACCTTC. Amino acid sequence: CASSYPQGASYGYTF.

The V gene is TRBV5-6, the J gene TRBJ1-1; 9 nucleotides match TRBD1. The CDR3 covers 17 residues. CDR1 and CDR2 from the germline V gene are SGHDT and YYEEEE. Trimming took 4 bases from V and 3 from J; bases not matched to a gene: 13. CDR3 region: CASSTFGQGNLDTEAFF. CDR3 DNA sequence: TGTGCCAGCAGCACCTTCGGACAGGGGAACCTGGACACTGAAGCTTTCTTT.

This clone was seen once. This sequence joins TRBV19 and TRBJ1-5; possibly TRBD1 for D (6 bases). The germline CDR1 and CDR2 sequences are LNHDA and SQIVND (reference sequence). The germline V and J ends were trimmed by 5 bases and 3 bases, with 11 bases remaining between them. This CDR3 spans 14 amino acids. The CDR3 DNA is TGTGCCAGTAGTGTCGACAGGTCCAATCAGCCCCAGCATTTT. This gives the protein CASSVDRSNQPQHF. The full variable domain, completed using reference TRBV19 and TRBJ1-5, is DGGITQSPKYLFRKEGQNVTLSCEQNLNHDAMYWYRQDPGQGLRLIYYSQIVNDFQKGDIAEGYSVSREKKESFPLTVTSAQKNPTAFYLCASSVDRSNQPQHFGDGTRLSIL.

The rearrangement links TRBV5-1 to TRBJ2-1; D remains unclear. Trimming left V 4 bases short and J 5 bases short, with 16 bases between. This CDR3 comprises 15 residues. Germline CDR1 and CDR2: SGHRS and YFSETQ. The CDR3 loop reads CASSVTQTTNNEQFF. The DNA of the CDR3 is TGCGCCAGCAGCGTAACGCAGACCACCAACAATGAGCAGTTCTTC.

The chain links TRBV7-2 to TRBJ2-3, with D possibly being TRBD1 or TRBD2 (5 bases each). This CDR3 is built from 15 residues. Looked up from germline, CDR1 is SGHTA and CDR2 is FQGNSA. V was trimmed by 2 bases and J by 6 bases, leaving 15 bases between them. The CDR3 protein is CASSLLGPSTDTQYF. For the CDR3, the DNA is TGTGCCAGCAGCTTATTGGGACCCTCCACGGATACGCAGTATTTT.

The V call is TRBV7-9, the J call TRBJ1-6, with 8 bases matching TRBD1. The CDR3 is 14 residues long. From germline, CDR1 is SEHNR and CDR2 FQNEAQ (reference sequence). The junction had 6 bases not matched to a gene; V was cut back by 4 bases and J by 10 bases. The CDR3 nucleotides read TGTGCCAGCAGCTCGACAGGGGAGGGGTCACCCCTCCACTTT. Protein product: CASSSTGEGSPLHF.

The chain couples TRBV7-6 to TRBJ2-7; 7 positions match TRBD1. The germline gives CDR1 SGHVS, CDR2 FNYEAQ. The V and J ends lost 3 bases and 4 bases, in that order; junction bases with no gene match: 6. The CDR3 runs to 14 residues. CDR3 coding DNA: TGTGCCAGCAGCTTCGGGACAGCCCTATACGAGCAGTACTTC. Its translation: CASSFGTALYEQYF.

The genes are TRBV6-5 and TRBJ2-1; TRBD2 matches 7 bases. The CDR3 runs to 15 residues. V gave up 7 bases and J gave up 10 bases; unmatched junction bases: 16. The V gene's germline CDR1 is MNHEY and CDR2 SVGAGI. The CDR3 loop is CASKRAGEGRVEQFF. The CDR3 nucleotides read TGTGCCAGCAAAAGGGCGGGAGAGGGTCGGGTGGAGCAGTTCTTC.

Comment on this clone: A read error may account for a junction end that differs from germline. This chain links TRBV13 with TRBJ1-2; 10 bases match TRBD1. Germline CDR1 PRHDT, CDR2 FYEKMQ (reference sequence). CDR3 length: 15 amino acids. The CDR3 DNA follows: TGTGCCGGCAGCTCGACAGGGGGCTACGGCTATGGCTACACCTTC. It is translated as CAGSSTGGYGYGYTF. The variable domain in full, with the rest retrieved from reference TRBV13 and TRBJ1-2, is AAGVIQSPRHLIKEKRETATLKCYPIPRHDTVYWYQQGPGQDPQFLISFYEKMQSDKGSIPDRFSAQQFSDYHSELNMSSLELGDSALYFCAGSSTGGYGYGYTFGSGTRLTVV.

The chain uses TRBV28 and TRBJ1-1; D call uncertain. Trimming shortened V by 1 base and J by 5 bases, and 17 bases separated the two germline ends. The CDR3 consists of 16 residues. Germline assignment: CDR1 MDHEN and CDR2 SYDVKM. The CDR3 region is CASSLSPGFVYTEAFF. The CDR3 coding sequence is TGTGCCAGCAGTTTATCACCGGGGTTTGTATATACTGAAGCTTTCTTT.

The chain is built from TRBV7-2 and TRBJ1-3; D possibly corresponds to TRBD1 (5 bases). The CDR3 length is 15 residues. Germline lookup yields CDR1 SGHTA and CDR2 FQGNSA. V was cut by 2 bases and J by 4 bases, with 12 bases left in between. The CDR3 region is CASSLREGRGNTIYF. CDR3 coding DNA: TGTGCCAGCAGCTTAAGGGAGGGGCGGGGAAACACCATATATTTT.

V usage is TRBV2 and J usage is TRBJ1-5; D is ambiguous. The CDR3 length is 14 residues. Germline values: CDR1 SNHLY, CDR2 FYNNEI. The ends were cut back, 6 bases at V and 7 bases at J, with 16 bases in the middle. This CDR3 is CASSARRERQPQHF. In DNA form, the CDR3 reads TGTGCCAGCAGCGCCCGGCGGGAAAGACAGCCCCAGCATTTT.

The V call is TRBV15, the J call TRBJ1-6, with 10 bases matching TRBD1. The trim removed 0 bases at V and 10 bases at J, leaving 12 bases unmatched. The CDR3 is made up of 18 amino acids. CDR1 is LNHNV, CDR2 YYDKDF, per germline (reference sequence). CDR3 coding DNA: TGTGCCACCAGCAGAGATCGACCGGGACAGGGGTTGGGCTCACCCCTCCACTTT. It specifies CATSRDRPGQGLGSPLHF.

This clone was counted a few times. The rearrangement links TRBV7-9 to TRBJ1-3; possible D gene TRBD1, 6 bases. The CDR3 consists of 15 residues. V was pared by 6 bases and J by 0 bases, with 12 bases between. Looked up from germline, CDR1 is SEHNR and CDR2 is FQNEAQ (reference sequence). The CDR3 region has the DNA TGTGCCAGCAGACCGACAGGAAGCTCTGGAAACACCATATATTTT. The encoded protein is CASRPTGSSGNTIYF.

The rearrangement uses TRBV5-1 and TRBJ2-7, with D hard to call. Germline V gene sequence: CDR1 SGHRS, CDR2 YFSETQ. V dropped 0 bases and J dropped 0 bases, with 10 bases sitting between them. The CDR3 consists of 15 residues. This CDR3 reads CASSLAPGSSYEQYF. CDR3 DNA: TGCGCCAGCAGCTTGGCCCCGGGCTCCTCCTACGAGCAGTACTTC.

The CDR3 region is CASSLGGNLANTGELFF. The CDR3 DNA reads as TGTGCCAGCAGCTTGGGGGGAAATCTGGCGAACACCGGGGAGCTGTTTTTT. V usage is TRBV7-6 and J usage is TRBJ2-2; a weak D match, TRBD2 (6 bases). V was shortened by 3 bases and J by 0 bases, with 14 bases between the two germline ends. CDR1 is SGHVS and CDR2 is FNYEAQ in the germline V gene. This CDR3 is built from 17 residues.

V is TRBV28 and J is TRBJ2-7; possibly TRBD1 or TRBD2 for D (5 bases each). Germline assignment: CDR1 MDHEN and CDR2 SYDVKM. This CDR3 has 15 residues. V lost 1 base and J 6 bases, leaving 16 bases between the germline ends. The CDR3 region is CASSLFWGKGREQYF. DNA of the CDR3: TGTGCCAGCAGTTTATTTTGGGGGAAAGGGCGCGAGCAGTACTTC.

This rearrangement joins TRBV28 to TRBJ2-3; 8 nucleotides agree with TRBD2. Germline V gene sequence: CDR1 MDHEN, CDR2 SYDVKM. V trimming: 3 bases; J trimming: 6 bases; junction bases outside the gene matches: 14. This CDR3 has 17 amino acids. CDR3 amino acids: CASSLELAGSLGDTQYF. CDR3 sequence (DNA): TGTGCCAGCAGTTTGGAATTAGCGGGGTCACTCGGGGATACGCAGTATTTT.

The gene calls are TRBV4-1 and TRBJ2-5; 10 bases map to TRBD2. This CDR3 contains 18 residues. J was trimmed by 1 base and V by 1 base; bases with no gene match: 9. CDR1 is MGHRA, CDR2 YSYEKL, per germline. DNA of the CDR3: TGCGCCAGCAGCCAAGGTGGGGGGCTAGCGGGGGCCCAAGAGACCCAGTACTTC. This encodes CASSQGGGLAGAQETQYF.

V gene TRBV6-4 combines with J gene TRBJ1-5, with D perhaps matching TRBD1 (5 bases). CDR1 and CDR2 (germline): MRHNA, SNTAGT. The CDR3 sequence is 14 residues long. V was clipped by 3 bases and J by 2 bases, with 8 bases between them. The CDR3 bases are TGTGCCAGCAGTGAGCAGGGCGGCAATCAGCCCCAGCATTTT. Amino acids: CASSEQGGNQPQHF.

This chain joins TRBV6-1 and TRBJ2-3; 7 bases fit TRBD2. From germline, CDR1 is MNHNS and CDR2 SASEGT. CDR3 size: 12 residues. Trimming removed 9 bases from V and 2 bases from J; junction bases left unmatched: 2. The CDR3 protein is CASSGLTDTQYF. CDR3 bases: TGTGCCAGTAGCGGGCTCACAGATACGCAGTATTTT.

This chain joins TRBV5-1 and TRBJ1-5; 8 bases line up with TRBD1. The junction had 9 bases not matched to a gene; V was cut back by 3 bases and J by 7 bases. In germline, CDR1 is SGHRS, CDR2 YFSETQ. This CDR3 has 15 amino acids. The CDR3 is CASSSDGQGGQPQHF. The DNA for the CDR3 is TGCGCCAGCAGCTCCGACGGACAGGGAGGGCAGCCCCAGCATTTT. Full variable domain (outside the CDR3, taken from reference TRBV5-1 and TRBJ1-5): KAGVTQTPRYLIKTRGQQVTLSCSPISGHRSVSWYQQTPGQGLQFLFEYFSETQRNKGNFPGRFSGRQFSNSRSEMNVSTLELGDSALYLCASSSDGQGGQPQHFGDGTRLSIL.

The chain combines TRBV9 with TRBJ1-1, with D uncertain. Germline loops: CDR1 SGDLS, CDR2 YYNGEE. Trimming cost V 3 bases and J 4 bases, with 10 bases left between them. This CDR3 contains 13 residues. CDR3 bases: TGTGCCAGCAGCGCGAAGTCAGGCACTGAAGCTTTCTTT. It translates to CASSAKSGTEAFF.

J is TRBJ1-6 and V is TRBV28; D possibly corresponds to TRBD1 (6 bases). The CDR3 loop spans 14 amino acids. Per the germline V gene, CDR1 is MDHEN and CDR2 is SYDVKM. V was shortened by 7 bases and J by 13 bases, with 20 bases between the two germline ends. Here the CDR3 DNA reads TGTGCCAGCAAGACAGGAAGTTCGGTCATGCCCCTCCACTTT. It yields the protein CASKTGSSVMPLHF.

The chain couples TRBV13 to TRBJ2-5; 7 nucleotides line up with TRBD2. The CDR3 is 13 residues long. Germline lookup yields CDR1 PRHDT and CDR2 FYEKMQ (reference sequence). Trimming at V came to 4 bases and at J to 5 bases, leaving 4 bases not matched to a gene. The CDR3 bases are TGTGCCAGCAGCTCGGGGGGTCGGGAGACCCAGTACTTC. This codes for CASSSGGRETQYF. The entire variable domain, with the rest obtained from reference TRBV13 and TRBJ2-5, is as follows: AAGVIQSPRHLIKEKRETATLKCYPIPRHDTVYWYQQGPGQDPQFLISFYEKMQSDKGSIPDRFSAQQFSDYHSELNMSSLELGDSALYFCASSSGGRETQYFGPGTRLLVL.

This rearrangement joins TRBV5-1 to TRBJ2-5; the match to TRBD1 covers 11 bases. Losses at the gene ends were 2 bases for V and 5 bases for J; bases not matched to a gene: 8. The CDR3 is 16 amino acids. Germline CDR1 is SGHRS and CDR2 is YFSETQ. CDR3: CASSFYGQGALETQYF. CDR3 DNA: TGCGCCAGCAGCTTCTATGGACAGGGGGCATTGGAGACCCAGTACTTC.

The chain is built from TRBV4-2 and TRBJ1-2; no clear D. The CDR3 is 12 residues long. Trimming stripped 5 bases from V and 8 bases from J, with 12 bases between. The germline V gene encodes CDR1 LGHNA and CDR2 YNFKEQ. CDR3 amino acids: CASSSSGRGYTF. CDR3 nucleotides: TGTGCCAGCAGCTCGTCGGGTAGGGGCTACACCTTC.

CDR3: CAWSVKAGGPADTQYF. CDR3 DNA sequence: TGTGCCTGGAGTGTAAAAGCGGGAGGGCCTGCAGATACGCAGTATTTT. The chain has TRBV30 and TRBJ2-3; 10 nucleotides match TRBD2. J was trimmed by 4 bases and V by 0 bases; bases with no gene match: 7. The CDR3 runs to 16 residues. Germline-derived CDR1 and CDR2 are GTSNPN and SVGIG (reference sequence).